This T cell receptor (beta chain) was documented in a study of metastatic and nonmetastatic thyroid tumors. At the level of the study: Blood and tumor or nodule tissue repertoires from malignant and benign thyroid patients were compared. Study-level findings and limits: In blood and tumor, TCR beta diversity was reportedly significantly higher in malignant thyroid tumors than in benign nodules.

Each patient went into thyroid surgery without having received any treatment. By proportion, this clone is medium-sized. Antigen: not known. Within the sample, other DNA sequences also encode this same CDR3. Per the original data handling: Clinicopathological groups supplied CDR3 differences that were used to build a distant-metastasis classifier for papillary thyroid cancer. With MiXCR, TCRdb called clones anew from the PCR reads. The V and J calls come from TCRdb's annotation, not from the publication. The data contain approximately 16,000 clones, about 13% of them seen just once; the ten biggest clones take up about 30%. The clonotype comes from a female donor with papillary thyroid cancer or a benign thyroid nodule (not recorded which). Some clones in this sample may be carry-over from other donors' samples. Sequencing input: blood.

CDR3 bases: TGTGCCAGCAGTTACTCCTTTGATACGCAGTATTTT. Encoded protein: CASSYSFDTQYF. The chain carries TRBV6-5 and TRBJ2-3, with unresolved D. V lost 0 bases to trimming and J lost 6 bases, with 4 bases between them. The CDR3 is 12 amino acids. Germline CDR1 and CDR2: MNHEY and SVGAGI.